One and the same sample provided the 19 T cell receptor beta chains below, sequenced in a study of T cells after yellow fever vaccination. TCRdb passed the 5' RACE reads through MiXCR, listing each CDR3 protein once. The profile shows around 500,000 distinct CDR3 sequences, 20% to 25% of them singletons. The source was PBMCs, collected around 3 weeks after the first yellow fever vaccination. The receptors stem from a man between 18 and 29 years old who received the YFV17D yellow fever vaccine.

This clonotype was seen only a few times. The chain combines TRBV18 with TRBJ2-7; D assignment may be TRBD1 or TRBD2 (6 bases each). The germline CDR1 and CDR2 sequences are KGHSH and LQKENI. The V and J ends lost 5 bases and 0 bases respectively, with 14 bases between them. The CDR3 spans 15 residues. The CDR3 region is CASSATGGGSYEQYF. As DNA, the CDR3 is TGTGCCAGCTCAGCAACAGGAGGGGGCTCCTACGAGCAGTACTTC.

This chain uses TRBV19 with TRBJ1-2; 7 bases agree with TRBD1. The V gene's germline CDR1 is LNHDA and CDR2 SQIVND (reference sequence). After removal of 6 bases from V and 8 bases from J, the junction contained 6 bases not matched to a gene. This CDR3 is 12 amino acids long. For the CDR3, the DNA is TGTGCCAGTAGCTTCGGACAGGACGGCTACACCTTC. Translated, it gives CASSFGQDGYTF.

The chain has TRBV6-4 and TRBJ2-1, with TRBD2 identical over 10 bases. The V gene's germline CDR1 is MRHNA and CDR2 SNTAGT. V lost 4 bases and J lost 4; bases outside the gene matches: 7. The CDR3 is 16 residues long. As DNA, the CDR3 is TGTGCCAGCAGTGCGATAGCGGGGGGCCTATACAATGAGCAGTTCTTC. Amino acids: CASSAIAGGLYNEQFF.

The chain joins TRBV20-1 to TRBJ2-7, with 8 bases fitting TRBD2. J was trimmed by 4 bases and V by 1 base; bases with no gene match: 6. CDR1 is DFQATT, CDR2 SNEGSKA, per germline (reference sequence). The CDR3 extends over 14 amino acids. The CDR3 sequence: CSARARGGMYEQYF. CDR3 DNA sequence: TGCAGTGCTAGAGCTCGGGGGGGTATGTACGAGCAGTACTTC.

DNA of the CDR3: TGTGCCAGCAGCTTCTTCTACGAGCAGTACGTC. Its protein product is CASSFFYEQYV. This chain links TRBV5-6 with TRBJ2-7, with no clear D. This CDR3 region has 11 residues. V shed 2 bases and J shed 3 bases, with 3 bases lying between them. Germline V gives CDR1 SGHDT, CDR2 YYEEEE.

The chain joins TRBV7-9 to TRBJ1-1; a weak D match, TRBD1 (6 bases). The CDR3 is made up of 13 amino acids. Trimming cost V 7 bases and J 7 bases, with 16 bases left between them. Germline V lookup: CDR1 SEHNR, CDR2 FQNEAQ (reference sequence). CDR3 sequence reads: CASTLGGQSEAFF. CDR3 DNA: TGTGCCAGCACCCTGGGGGGGCAAAGTGAAGCTTTCTTT. Together with reference TRBV7-9 and TRBJ1-1, the CDR3 gives the full variable domain: DTGVSQNPRHKITKRGQNVTFRCDPISEHNRLYWYRQTLGQGPEFLTYFQNEAQLEKSRLLSDRFSAERPKGSFSTLEIQRTEQGDSAMYLCASTLGGQSEAFFGQGTRLTVV.

The CDR3 nucleotides are TGTGCCAGCAGTCCAACCGTACAGGGATGGGGGGGGGCTGAAGCTTTCTTT. It is translated as CASSPTVQGWGGAEAFF. The chain has TRBV6-1 and TRBJ1-1, with a possible D match to TRBD1 (6 bases). The CDR3 sequence is 17 residues long. V was cut by 5 bases and J by 6 bases, with 25 bases left in between. Germline V gene data show CDR1 as MNHNS and CDR2 as SASEGT.

Ten or more counts support this clonotype. This chain connects TRBV12-3 or TRBV12-4 to TRBJ2-7; 7 nucleotides match TRBD1. With 6 bases clipped from V and 1 base from J, the junction kept 9 bases outside the gene matches. The CDR3 is 15 amino acids. The CDR3 loop is CASSQTAQGSYEQYF. CDR3 DNA sequence: TGTGCCAGCAGCCAAACCGCACAGGGGTCCTACGAGCAGTACTTC.

The chain has TRBV7-2 and TRBJ2-4; 9 bases agree with TRBD2. V lost 5 bases to trimming and J lost 2 bases; unmatched junction nucleotides: 10. From germline, CDR1 is SGHTA and CDR2 FQGNSA. This CDR3 has 17 amino acids. This CDR3 is CASSGVGGGATKNIQYF. The CDR3 DNA follows: TGTGCCAGCAGCGGGGTCGGCGGGGGGGCCACCAAAAACATTCAGTACTTC.

This clonotype has a handful of counts. The V call is TRBV5-1, the J call TRBJ2-7, with D hard to call. From germline, CDR1 is SGHRS and CDR2 YFSETQ. CDR3 length equals 11 residues. CDR3 in DNA: TGCGTCTTGGGCCAGGACTACGAGCAGTACGTC. It translates to CVLGQDYEQYV.

This rearrangement joins TRBV12-3 or TRBV12-4 to TRBJ1-2; 7 bases agree with TRBD1. V trimming: 5 bases; J trimming: 4 bases; junction bases outside the gene matches: 10. The CDR3 covers 15 residues. In DNA, the CDR3 is TGTGCCAGCAGTATGAACAGGGGTTTCGTCTATGGCTACACCTTC. It yields the protein CASSMNRGFVYGYTF.

The chain carries TRBV6-1 and TRBJ2-7; D gene unclear. V dropped 8 bases and J dropped 3 bases, with 8 bases sitting between them. The length of the CDR3 is 11 residues. The germline CDR1 and CDR2 sequences are MNHNS and SASEGT. CDR3 in DNA: TGTGCCAGCCGGCGCGACTACGAGCAGTACGTC. This sequence encodes CASRRDYEQYV.

Points on this clonotype: At one end the junction does not follow the germline gene, possibly because of a read error. V and J are TRBV12-3 or TRBV12-4 and TRBJ2-2; D is possibly TRBD1 (5 bases). This CDR3 contains 16 residues. This CDR3 reads CVSSLNDSPNTGELFF. CDR3 DNA sequence: TGTGTCAGCAGTTTAAACGACAGCCCGAACACCGGGGAGCTGTTTTTT.

This clonotype was seen only a few times. J is TRBJ2-3 and V is TRBV5-1, with 14 positions matching TRBD2. Germline assignment: CDR1 SGHRS and CDR2 YFSETQ. The CDR3 has 19 amino acids. V shed 4 bases and J 2 bases; nucleotides not matched to a gene: 12. CDR3 sequence: CASSKIGLAGGLPTDTQYF. The CDR3 nucleotides are TGCGCCAGCAGCAAAATTGGACTAGCGGGGGGCTTACCCACAGATACGCAGTATTTT.

The chain carries TRBV7-2 and TRBJ2-1; D might be TRBD1 (6 bases). V was cut by 2 bases and J by 8 bases, with 10 bases left in between. The CDR3 is 13 amino acids. Germline V gene lookup returns CDR1 SGHTA and CDR2 FQGNSA. The CDR3 DNA is TGTGCCAGCAGCTTAATGGGGGCCTATGAGCAGTTCTTC. Protein: CASSLMGAYEQFF. Full variable domain (remainder filled in from reference TRBV7-2 and TRBJ2-1): GAGVSQSPSNKVTEKGKDVELRCDPISGHTALYWYRQSLGQGLEFLIYFQGNSAPDKSGLPSDRFSAERTGGSVSTLTIQRTQQEDSAVYLCASSLMGAYEQFFGPGTRLTVL.

V usage is TRBV7-2 and J usage is TRBJ1-2, with unresolved D. Germline V gives CDR1 SGHTA, CDR2 FQGNSA. This CDR3 has 13 residues. V was shortened by 1 base and J by 8 bases, with 11 bases between the two germline ends. The CDR3 protein is CASSLVLTGGYTF. In DNA, the CDR3 is TGTGCCAGCAGCTTAGTCCTCACGGGAGGCTACACCTTC.

The rearrangement joins TRBV19 to TRBJ2-1; D remains unclear. Germline V gives CDR1 LNHDA, CDR2 SQIVND (reference sequence). This CDR3 is built from 15 residues. Trimming removed 1 base at V and 5 bases at J, with 12 bases between. The CDR3: CASSIVGRSNNEQFF. The CDR3 nucleotides read TGTGCCAGTAGTATAGTGGGTAGAAGTAACAATGAGCAGTTCTTC.

The V gene is TRBV12-3 or TRBV12-4, the J gene TRBJ2-6; D is ambiguous. V was trimmed by 6 bases and J by 0 bases, leaving 9 bases between them. The CDR3 extends over 15 amino acids. The CDR3 here is CASRVAYSGANVLTF. The DNA for the CDR3 is TGTGCCAGCAGAGTGGCCTACTCTGGGGCCAACGTCCTGACTTTC.

This clonotype was seen a few times. The CDR3 protein is CASSYITGELFF. In DNA form, the CDR3 reads TGCGCCAGCAGTTACATAACCGGGGAGCTGTTTTTT. The V call is TRBV5-1, the J call TRBJ2-2; D call uncertain. The V and J ends lost 5 bases and 5 bases respectively, with 7 bases between them. Per the germline V gene, CDR1 is SGHRS and CDR2 is YFSETQ. The length of the CDR3 is 12 residues.